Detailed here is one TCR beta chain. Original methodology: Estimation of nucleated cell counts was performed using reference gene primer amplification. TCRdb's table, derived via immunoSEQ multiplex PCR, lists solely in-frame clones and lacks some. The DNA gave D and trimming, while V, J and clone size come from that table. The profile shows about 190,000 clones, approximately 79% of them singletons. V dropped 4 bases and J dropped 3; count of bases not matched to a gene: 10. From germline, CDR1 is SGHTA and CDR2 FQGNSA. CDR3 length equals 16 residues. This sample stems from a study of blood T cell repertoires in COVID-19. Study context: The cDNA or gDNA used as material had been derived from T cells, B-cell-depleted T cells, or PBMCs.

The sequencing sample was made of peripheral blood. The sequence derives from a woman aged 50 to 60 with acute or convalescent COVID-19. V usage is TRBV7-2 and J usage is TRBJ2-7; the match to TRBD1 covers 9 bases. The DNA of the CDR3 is TGTGCCAGCAGCTCTAGGCTAGGGACAGGGTTCTACGAGCAGTACTTC. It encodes CASSSRLGTGFYEQYF.